This TCR beta chain was captured by sequencing in a study of CD4 and CD8 cells across lung adenocarcinoma regions. TCRdb ran MiXCR on the PCR reads and lists one entry per CDR3 protein. The sample has roughly 13,000 distinct CDR3 sequences, 35% to 55% seen once. The patients had localized lung adenocarcinoma, a non-small cell subtype. Trimming removed 2 bases from V and 4 bases from J, with 11 bases in between. Germline V gene data show CDR1 as MGHRA and CDR2 as YSYEKL. This CDR3 is built from 14 residues. The sample comprised CD4+ T cells from the center of a lung tumor. V usage is TRBV4-1 and J usage is TRBJ1-1, with D possibly TRBD1 on 6 matching bases. The clonotype comes from a male donor with lung adenocarcinoma. The CD4 and CD8 labels of this study may be unreliable. CDR3: CASSQLGGTTEAFF. The CDR3 bases are TGCGCCAGCAGCCAACTAGGGGGGACCACTGAAGCTTTCTTT.